The next 10 T cell receptor beta chains were all read from a single sample in a study of T cells in Graves' hyperthyroidism and ophthalmopathy. The CDR3 regions of TCR beta were amplified from RNA transcripts. When the TCR CDR3 underwent first-round RT-PCR, the HTBI primer set was used. TCRdb redid the calling of the multiplex PCR reads with MiXCR, one entry per CDR3 protein. The data contain over 500,000 distinct CDR3 sequences, 12% to 15% of them singletons. The sequenced material came from blood. Receptors were obtained from a woman aged 40 to 50 with Graves' hyperthyroidism.

This clonotype was seen many times. The genes are TRBV5-1 and TRBJ2-7, with D possibly being TRBD1 (6 bases). The V end lost 0 bases, the J end lost 0 bases, and 10 bases lay between the germline ends. CDR1 is SGHRS, CDR2 YFSETQ, per germline. There are 15 residues in the CDR3. The CDR3 here is CASSLDLGHSYEQYF. The DNA for the CDR3 is TGCGCCAGCAGCTTGGACCTGGGACACTCCTACGAGCAGTACTTC.

The chain couples TRBV28 to TRBJ2-1; a weak D match, TRBD1 (6 bases). Trimming removed 5 bases from V and 4 bases from J, with 15 bases in between. Germline V CDR1 and CDR2: MDHEN, SYDVKM. This CDR3 comprises 15 residues. The chain's CDR3 is CASSPTGTFYNEQFF. CDR3 in DNA: TGTGCCAGCAGTCCAACCGGGACATTTTACAATGAGCAGTTCTTC.

This clonotype was seen repeatedly, ten times or more. The chain employs TRBV18 and TRBJ1-5; 8 bases map to TRBD1. The germline CDR1 and CDR2 sequences are KGHSH and LQKENI. The J segment lost 11 bases and the V segment lost 3 bases, leaving 9 bases of the junction unmatched. The CDR3 has 14 residues. The CDR3 reads CASSPGQGAPAQHF. CDR3 DNA sequence: TGTGCCAGCTCACCGGGGCAGGGGGCCCCGGCCCAGCATTTT.

This clonotype came up a few times. The rearrangement uses TRBV27 and TRBJ2-6; D possibly matches TRBD1 or TRBD2 (6 bases each). Trimming cost V 7 bases and J 3 bases, with 19 bases left between them. This CDR3 has 17 residues. CDR1 is MNHEY, CDR2 SMNVEV, per germline (reference sequence). The CDR3 DNA is TGTGCCAGCACCCGGGGGCCGTACTTAGGTGGGGCCAACGTCCTGACTTTC. Encoded protein: CASTRGPYLGGANVLTF.

This chain joins TRBV14 and TRBJ1-1; no reliable D call. Germline CDR1 reads SGHDN; CDR2 reads FVKESK. Trimming shortened V by 3 bases and J by 0 bases, and 11 bases separated the two germline ends. The CDR3 length is 15 residues. The CDR3: CASSHAPTMNTEAFF. The DNA of the CDR3 is TGTGCCAGCAGCCATGCACCCACCATGAACACTGAAGCTTTCTTT.

The chain joins TRBV15 to TRBJ2-5, with 7 bases fitting TRBD1. Per the germline V gene, CDR1 is LNHNV and CDR2 is YYDKDF (reference sequence). Trimming removed 4 bases from V and 4 bases from J; junction bases left unmatched: 6. The CDR3 is made up of 14 amino acids. The CDR3 nucleotides read TGTGCCACCAGCACTCTAGGGGGCGGAGAGACCCAGTACTTC. It yields the protein CATSTLGGGETQYF.

This clonotype has at least ten counts. J is TRBJ1-1 and V is TRBV11-2; 10 positions agree with TRBD1. This CDR3 comprises 13 residues. Trimming removed 4 bases from V and 7 bases from J; junction bases left unmatched: 3. Germline V gene sequence: CDR1 SGHAT, CDR2 FQNNGV. The CDR3, as DNA: TGTGCCAGCAGCTCGGACAGGGGGGGTGAAGCTTTCTTT. It specifies CASSSDRGGEAFF.

The chain has TRBV11-2 and TRBJ2-5; D perhaps matches TRBD1 (5 bases). Germline V gene sequence: CDR1 SGHAT, CDR2 FQNNGV. The CDR3 runs 16 residues. Trimming stripped 5 bases from V and 1 base from J, with 17 bases between. CDR3 DNA: TGTGCCAGCAGCCTGAACCGTGGACATCCCCAAGAGACCCAGTACTTC. The encoded protein is CASSLNRGHPQETQYF.

This clonotype was seen at least ten times. The J gene is TRBJ2-2, the V gene TRBV12-3 or TRBV12-4, with a possible D match to TRBD1 (5 bases). Trimming left V 4 bases short and J 8 bases short, with 11 bases between. The CDR3 length is 13 residues. The CDR3 region has the DNA TGTGCCAGCAGTTCCCTGAGGACAGGGGAGCTGTTTTTT. The encoded protein is CASSSLRTGELFF.

This clonotype was seen repeatedly, ten times or more. The V call is TRBV18, the J call TRBJ2-3; tentative D call: TRBD2 (5 bases). Germline V gene data show CDR1 as KGHSH and CDR2 as LQKENI. The ends were cut back, 3 bases at V and 5 bases at J, with 12 bases in the middle. This CDR3 region has 14 residues. The CDR3 sequence is CASSPGADGDTQYF. The CDR3 DNA reads TGTGCCAGCTCACCGGGAGCTGATGGAGATACGCAGTATTTT.